Listed below are T cell receptor beta chains from one sample, sequenced in a study of shared clonotypes between healthy human individuals. Data came from immunoSEQ multiplex PCR; TCRdb stores just in-frame clones and leaves some out. This table holds around 2.1 million clones, more than 85% found once. Specimen: naive CD8+ T cells from PBMCs. These receptor sequences come from a man between 18 and 35 years old in good health. Some clones in this sample may be carry-over from other donors' samples. The CDR3 runs from the conserved cysteine through the conserved F or W. The D gene is left open where the match is weak.

DNA: TGTGCCAGCAGTCTACCTCCATGGGATGAGCAGTTCTTC
CDR3: CASSLPPWDEQFF
J: TRBJ2-1
D: .
V: TRBV7-2

DNA: TGTGCCAGCAGTCCAGACAACTCTGGAAACACCATATATTTT
CDR3: CASSPDNSGNTIYF
J: TRBJ1-3
D: .
V: TRBV28

DNA: TGTGCCAGCAGCGTTGACGGCACCTACGAGCAGTACTTC
CDR3: CASSVDGTYEQYF
J: TRBJ2-7
D: .
V: TRBV9

DNA: TGCGCCAGCAGCCACGGGGGTTCAACCGGGGAGCTGTTTTTT
CDR3: CASSHGGSTGELFF
J: TRBJ2-2
D: .
V: TRBV4-1

DNA: TGCGCCAGCAGCCACACTGGGCCGTACGAGCAGTACTTC
CDR3: CASSHTGPYEQYF
J: TRBJ2-7
D: .
V: TRBV4-1

DNA: TGTGCCAGCAGCTTTGGCAACACTGAAGCTTTCTTT
CDR3: CASSFGNTEAFF
J: TRBJ1-1
D: .
V: TRBV6-1

DNA: TGTGCCAGCAGCGGGGGACTAGCGGGAGATTCGGACACAGATACGCAGTATTTT
CDR3: CASSGGLAGDSDTDTQYF
J: TRBJ2-3
D: TRBD2
V: TRBV7-9

DNA: TGTGCCAGCAGCTTATCCATCAAACGGCGACCGGACACTGAAGCTTTCTTT
CDR3: CASSLSIKRRPDTEAFF
J: TRBJ1-1
D: .
V: TRBV7-9

DNA: TGTGCCAGCAGCCAAGGTCTAGCGGGAAGGTCCGGGGAGCTGTTTTTT
CDR3: CASSQGLAGRSGELFF
J: TRBJ2-2
D: TRBD2
V: TRBV4-2

DNA: TGTGCCAGCAGCTTGGGTGGAGATACGCAGTATTTT
CDR3: CASSLGGDTQYF
J: TRBJ2-3
D: .
V: TRBV5-4

DNA: TGTGCCAGCAGTGAAAACCATAAGACGGGGCGGTGGGGGGCCCAGTACTTC
CDR3: CASSENHKTGRWGAQYF
J: TRBJ2-5
D: .
V: TRBV6-1

DNA: TGTGCCAGCAGTACAGGAGACACCTACGAGCAGTACTTC
CDR3: CASSTGDTYEQYF
J: TRBJ2-7
D: .
V: TRBV27

DNA: TGTGCCATCAGCTACGGCAGCTCCTACGAGCAGTACTTC
CDR3: CAISYGSSYEQYF
J: TRBJ2-7
D: .
V: TRBV10-3

DNA: TGTGCCAGCAGCCCGGCCTTGAGGCCCAATGAGCAGTTCTTC
CDR3: CASSPALRPNEQFF
J: TRBJ2-1
D: .
V: TRBV28

DNA: TGTGCCAGCAGCCGAACAGGGATTTGGGATCAGCCCCAGCATTTT
CDR3: CASSRTGIWDQPQHF
J: TRBJ1-5
D: .
V: TRBV7-9

DNA: TGTGCCAGCTCACCGGCACGTGGACAGGGAGGGGAGACCCAGTACTTC
CDR3: CASSPARGQGGETQYF
J: TRBJ2-5
D: .
V: TRBV18

DNA: TGTGCCAGCAGGGATAACAGGGGCACCCTCTCCTACGAGCAGTACTTC
CDR3: CASRDNRGTLSYEQYF
J: TRBJ2-7
D: TRBD1
V: TRBV28

DNA: TGTGCCAGCAGTCTACCCCTAGCGGGAGAAGAATCAGTAGCCGGGGAGCTGTTTTTT
CDR3: CASSLPLAGEESVAGELFF
J: TRBJ2-2
D: TRBD2
V: TRBV28

DNA: TGTGCCAGCAGCTTGCAGCATACGATTACTCCAAGTCAGCCCCAGCATTTT
CDR3: CASSLQHTITPSQPQHF
J: TRBJ1-5
D: .
V: TRBV7-2

DNA: TGTGCCAGTGGACCACAGGGAAAGGGCTACGAGCAGTACTTC
CDR3: CASGPQGKGYEQYF
J: TRBJ2-7
D: .
V: TRBV19

DNA: TGCGCCAGCAGTCCCCACAGGCAGGGGAGGACAGATACGCAGTATTTT
CDR3: CASSPHRQGRTDTQYF
J: TRBJ2-3
D: .
V: TRBV23-1

DNA: TGCACCAGCAGCCATCCCGGACAGGGGGCGGGGAATGAGCAGTTCTTC
CDR3: CTSSHPGQGAGNEQFF
J: TRBJ2-1
D: .
V: TRBV1

DNA: TGTGCCAGCAGTTTTGGGGGCAGGGCCTACGAGCAGTACTTC
CDR3: CASSFGGRAYEQYF
J: TRBJ2-7
D: .
V: TRBV27

DNA: TGTGCCAGTAGTATGGACCGGACTGTTCTCGAGCAGTACTTC
CDR3: CASSMDRTVLEQYF
J: TRBJ2-7
D: .
V: TRBV19

DNA: TGTGCCATCAGTGAGCCCGCGGGAGGTGCGGTCACCGGGGAGCTGTTTTTT
CDR3: CAISEPAGGAVTGELFF
J: TRBJ2-2
D: TRBD2
V: TRBV10-3

DNA: TGTGCCAGCAGATACTCAGGGGGTTTTAACGAGCAGTACTTC
CDR3: CASRYSGGFNEQYF
J: TRBJ2-7
D: TRBD1
V: TRBV27